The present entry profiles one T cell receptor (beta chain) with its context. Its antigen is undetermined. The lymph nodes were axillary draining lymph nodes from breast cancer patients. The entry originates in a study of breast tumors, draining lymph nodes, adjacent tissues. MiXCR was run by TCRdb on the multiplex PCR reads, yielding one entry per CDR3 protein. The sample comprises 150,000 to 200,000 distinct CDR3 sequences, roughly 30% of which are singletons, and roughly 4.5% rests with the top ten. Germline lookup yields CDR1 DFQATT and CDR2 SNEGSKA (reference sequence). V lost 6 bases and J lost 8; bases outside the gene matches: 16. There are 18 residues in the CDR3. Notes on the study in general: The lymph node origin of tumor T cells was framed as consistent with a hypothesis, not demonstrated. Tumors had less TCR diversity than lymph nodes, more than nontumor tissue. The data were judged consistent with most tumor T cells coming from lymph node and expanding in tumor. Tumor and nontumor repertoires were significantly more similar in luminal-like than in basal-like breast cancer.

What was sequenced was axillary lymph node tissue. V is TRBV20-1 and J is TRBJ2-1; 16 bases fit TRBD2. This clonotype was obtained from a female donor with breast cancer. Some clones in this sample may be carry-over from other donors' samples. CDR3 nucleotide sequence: TGCAGTGCAACCGGGACAGGGGGACTAGCGGGGGGGCCCGATGAGCAGTTCTTC. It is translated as CSATGTGGLAGGPDEQFF.